This is a list of T cell receptor beta chains from one sample in a study of blood T cell repertoires in COVID-19. Sequenced by immunoSEQ multiplex PCR; TCRdb stores in-frame clones only, minus some. The repertoire holds fewer than 250,000 clones, with roughly four fifths as singletons. The sequencing sample was made of peripheral blood. These receptors all come from a woman aged 70-85 years with acute or convalescent COVID-19. Each CDR3 is given with its conserved first and last residue. A D gene is named only where the DNA matches it firmly. Only some rows state a clone size, as once, few, many or a class for expanded clones.

j_gene | v_gene | d_gene | abundance | CDR3aa | CDR3nt
TRBJ2-3 | TRBV6-5 | TRBD1 | . | CASSYVTGGTDTQYF | TGTGCCAGCAGTTACGTAACAGGGGGCACAGATACGCAGTATTTT
TRBJ1-5 | TRBV28 | . | once | CASIQGPSNQPQHF | TGTGCCAGCATCCAGGGGCCCAGCAATCAGCCCCAGCATTTT
TRBJ1-6 | TRBV28 | . | . | CASSFSPQVTNNSPLHF | TGTGCCAGCAGTTTCTCCCCTCAGGTGACAAATAATTCACCCCTCCACTTT
TRBJ2-5 | TRBV12-3/TRBV12-4 | TRBD2 | . | CASTRTSEETQYF | TGTGCCAGCACCCGGACTAGCGAAGAGACCCAGTACTTC
TRBJ1-3 | TRBV18 | . | . | CASSPQGPGNTIYF | TGTGCCAGCTCACCGCAGGGCCCCGGAAACACCATATATTTT
TRBJ2-7 | TRBV11-2 | TRBD1 | . | CASSRRDRGSHEQYF | TGTGCCAGCAGCCGCCGGGACAGGGGATCCCACGAGCAGTACTTC
TRBJ1-1 | TRBV10-3 | TRBD1 | . | CAIRTGTPNTEAFF | TGTGCCATCAGGACAGGGACCCCCAACACTGAAGCTTTCTTT
TRBJ2-7 | TRBV29-1 | . | . | CSALTEPYEQYF | TGCAGCGCTTTGACAGAACCTTACGAGCAGTACTTC
TRBJ1-2 | TRBV19 | . | . | CASTVPRFYGYTF | TGTGCCAGCACGGTTCCCCGGTTCTATGGCTACACCTTC
TRBJ1-5 | TRBV19 | TRBD1 | few | CASSNRQGGFTYSNQPQHF | TGTGCCAGTAGTAACCGACAGGGGGGTTTCACCTATAGCAATCAGCCCCAGCATTTT
TRBJ2-1 | TRBV29-1 | TRBD2 | . | CSVSAGPLNEQFF | TGCAGCGTTTCAGCGGGACCGCTCAATGAGCAGTTCTTC
TRBJ1-1 | TRBV7-8 | . | once | CASSFPSTGENTEAFF | TGTGCCAGCAGCTTCCCCTCGACAGGAGAGAACACTGAAGCTTTCTTT
TRBJ1-1 | TRBV27 | TRBD1 | . | CASSSGGYNTEAFF | TGTGCCAGCAGTTCAGGGGGCTATAACACTGAAGCTTTCTTT
TRBJ2-5 | TRBV7-2 | . | . | CASGRDRTQETQYF | TGTGCCAGCGGGCGAGACAGGACTCAAGAGACCCAGTACTTC
TRBJ1-5 | TRBV6-2/TRBV6-3 | . | . | CASSLIGGNQPQHF | TGTGCCAGCAGCCTCATCGGTGGCAATCAGCCCCAGCATTTT
TRBJ1-1 | TRBV30 | TRBD1 | . | CAWRRGQDLGVAFF | TGTGCCTGGAGGAGGGGGCAAGATTTAGGTGTAGCTTTCTTT
TRBJ2-7 | TRBV3-1/TRBV3-2 | TRBD1 | . | CASSASGQGFDEQYF | TGTGCCAGCAGCGCAAGCGGACAGGGCTTCGACGAGCAGTACTTC
TRBJ2-3 | TRBV30 | TRBD2 | . | CAWSGGTSDTDTQYF | TGTGCCTGGAGTGGAGGGACTAGCGACACAGATACGCAGTATTTT
TRBJ2-1 | TRBV28 | TRBD2 | . | CASSFGLAVEQFF | TGTGCCAGCAGTTTTGGGCTAGCGGTCGAGCAGTTCTTC
TRBJ1-1 | TRBV2 | TRBD1 | . | CASGGTGAEAFF | TGTGCCAGCGGAGGGACAGGGGCTGAAGCTTTCTTT
TRBJ1-3 | TRBV11-2 | . | . | CASSLDRTSGNTIYF | TGTGCCAGCAGCTTAGATCGGACAAGTGGAAACACCATATATTTT
TRBJ1-1 | TRBV28 | . | . | CASSLRRRLNTEAFF | TGTGCCAGCAGTTTGAGACGGAGACTGAACACTGAAGCTTTCTTT
TRBJ2-1 | TRBV5-1 | TRBD2 | . | CASSLDLAGDGEQFF | TGCGCCAGCAGCTTGGATCTAGCGGGGGACGGGGAGCAGTTCTTC
TRBJ2-7 | TRBV7-9 | TRBD1 | . | CASSLAGTVSYEQYF | TGTGCCAGCAGCTTAGCCGGGACAGTCTCCTACGAGCAGTACTTC
TRBJ1-5 | TRBV9 | TRBD1 | . | CASSVGQGGQPQHF | TGTGCCAGCAGCGTAGGGCAGGGGGGCCAGCCCCAGCATTTT
TRBJ1-5 | TRBV4-1 | . | . | CASRSSGGSNQPQHF | TGCGCCAGCAGGTCCTCCGGCGGAAGTAATCAGCCCCAGCATTTT
TRBJ2-5 | TRBV10-3 | TRBD2 | . | CAISARAGGTVTYF | TGTGCCATCAGTGCCCGAGCGGGGGGAACAGTAACGTACTTC
TRBJ1-1 | TRBV19 | TRBD1 | . | CASSVPGQGTEAFF | TGTGCCAGTAGTGTTCCGGGACAGGGGACTGAAGCTTTCTTT
TRBJ2-5 | TRBV7-2 | . | . | CASSLQVQGETQYF | TGTGCCAGCAGCTTACAGGTTCAGGGAGAGACCCAGTACTTC
TRBJ1-5 | TRBV27 | . | . | CASSSAGARSGGVNQPQHF | TGTGCCAGCAGTTCAGCGGGGGCGCGGAGTGGAGGGGTCAATCAGCCCCAGCATTTT
TRBJ1-2 | TRBV20-1 | . | . | CSAGGPSYTF | TGCAGTGCCGGGGGGCCTAGCTACACCTTC
TRBJ1-2 | TRBV27 | . | few | CASSFRVGDGYTF | TGTGCCAGCAGTTTCCGGGTCGGGGATGGCTACACCTTC
TRBJ2-7 | TRBV27 | TRBD1 | once | CASSLYGTGGFEQYF | TGTGCCAGCAGTTTATACGGGACAGGGGGGTTTGAGCAGTACTTC
TRBJ1-3 | TRBV13 | TRBD1 | . | CASSFDRATGNTIYF | TGTGCCAGCAGCTTTGACAGGGCTACCGGAAACACCATATATTTT
TRBJ1-2 | TRBV2 | TRBD1 | . | CASSNGQGGYGYTF | TGTGCCAGCAGTAATGGACAGGGAGGGTATGGCTACACCTTC
TRBJ2-3 | TRBV5-8 | TRBD2 | . | CASSLKAGLHTQYF | TGTGCCAGCAGCTTGAAAGCGGGGTTGCATACGCAGTATTTT
TRBJ2-5 | TRBV27 | TRBD2 | once | CASSLAGGTQETQYF | TGTGCCAGCAGTTTGGCGGGGGGGACGCAAGAGACCCAGTACTTC
TRBJ1-5 | TRBV19 | . | . | CASSIDFFGSWEGDNQPQHF | TGTGCCAGTAGTATAGACTTCTTCGGGAGCTGGGAGGGGGACAATCAGCCCCAGCATTTT
TRBJ1-5 | TRBV29-1 | TRBD1 | . | CSVATGTAQPQHF | TGCAGCGTGGCGACAGGGACGGCTCAGCCCCAGCATTTT
TRBJ1-4 | TRBV19 | TRBD1 | . | CASRTTGTGTEKLFF | TGTGCCAGTAGGACAACCGGGACAGGGACCGAAAAACTGTTTTTT
TRBJ1-1 | TRBV21-1 | . | few | CASSKDRLPTSRVAEAFF | TGTGCCAGCAGCAAAGATAGGCTGCCGACCTCCCGGGTAGCTGAAGCTTTCTTT
TRBJ2-1 | TRBV5-1 | TRBD1 | once | CASSRKDRGEQFF | TGCGCCAGCAGCAGAAAGGACAGGGGTGAGCAGTTCTTC
TRBJ1-4 | TRBV28 | . | . | CASSSILRGANREKLFF | TGTGCCAGCAGTTCCATTCTGCGGGGGGCCAATCGAGAAAAACTGTTTTTT
TRBJ2-2 | TRBV6-1 | TRBD1 | . | CASSEGRGGAHTGELFF | TGTGCCAGCAGTGAAGGAAGAGGGGGCGCTCATACCGGGGAGCTGTTTTTT
TRBJ1-1 | TRBV6-5 | TRBD1 | . | CASSGQGATTEAFF | TGTGCCAGCAGCGGACAGGGGGCGACCACTGAAGCTTTCTTT
TRBJ1-4 | TRBV7-9 | . | . | CASSPGGGSNEKLFF | TGTGCCAGCAGCCCTGGGGGGGGTTCTAATGAAAAACTGTTTTTT
TRBJ1-2 | TRBV11-2 | . | . | CASSPRQIGGYTF | TGTGCCAGCAGCCCCCGACAGATAGGTGGCTACACCTTC
TRBJ1-2 | TRBV7-2 | . | once | CASSLGGRSSGGYTF | TGTGCCAGCAGCTTAGGAGGCAGATCCTCGGGGGGCTACACCTTC
TRBJ2-7 | TRBV28 | TRBD2 | . | CASSPRGLAGTYEQYF | TGTGCCAGCAGCCCGAGGGGACTAGCGGGGACCTACGAGCAGTACTTC
TRBJ1-5 | TRBV19 | TRBD1 | . | CASSEGQGMGPQHF | TGTGCCAGTAGTGAGGGACAGGGGATGGGGCCCCAGCATTTT
TRBJ1-1 | TRBV29-1 | . | . | CSARENTEAFF | TGCAGCGCCCGGGAAAACACTGAAGCTTTCTTT
TRBJ1-5 | TRBV23-1 | TRBD1 | . | CASSQKQGF | TGCGCCAGCAGTCAGAAACAGGGGTTT
TRBJ1-2 | TRBV4-2 | . | once | CASSQDRVAGGYTF | TGTGCCAGCAGCCAAGATCGAGTGGCAGGCGGCTACACCTTC
TRBJ2-5 | TRBV18 | . | . | CASSPTQETQYF | TGTGCCAGCTCACCTACTCAAGAGACCCAGTACTTC
TRBJ1-3 | TRBV19 | . | . | CASSMDPESGNTIYF | TGTGCCAGTAGTATGGATCCGGAGTCTGGAAACACCATATATTTT
TRBJ1-2 | TRBV10-2 | . | . | CASSEPGRGYGYTF | TGCGCCAGCAGTGAGCCCGGCAGGGGCTATGGCTACACCTTC
TRBJ2-2 | TRBV9 | TRBD2 | . | CASSVAGTSNTGELFF | TGTGCCAGCAGCGTGGCCGGGACTAGCAACACCGGGGAGCTGTTTTTT
TRBJ2-5 | TRBV5-1 | TRBD2 | once | CASSLAGTSGVQETQYF | TGCGCCAGCAGCTTGGCCGGGACTAGCGGGGTACAAGAGACCCAGTACTTC